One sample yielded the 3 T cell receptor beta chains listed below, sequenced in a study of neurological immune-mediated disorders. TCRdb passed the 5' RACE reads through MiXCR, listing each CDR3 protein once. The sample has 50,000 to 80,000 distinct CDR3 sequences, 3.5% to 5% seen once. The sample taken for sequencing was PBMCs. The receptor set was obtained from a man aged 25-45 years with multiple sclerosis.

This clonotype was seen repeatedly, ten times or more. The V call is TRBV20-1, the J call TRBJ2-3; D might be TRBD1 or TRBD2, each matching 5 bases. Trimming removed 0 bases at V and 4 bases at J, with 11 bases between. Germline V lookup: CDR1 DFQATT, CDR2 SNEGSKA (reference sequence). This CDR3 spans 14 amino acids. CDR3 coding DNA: TGCAGTGCTAGAGATCGGGACGGTCCAGATACGCAGTATTTT. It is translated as CSARDRDGPDTQYF.

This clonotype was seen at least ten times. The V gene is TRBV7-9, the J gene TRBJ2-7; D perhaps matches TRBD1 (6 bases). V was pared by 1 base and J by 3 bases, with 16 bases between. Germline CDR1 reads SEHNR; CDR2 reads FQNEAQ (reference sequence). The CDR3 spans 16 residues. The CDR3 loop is CASSLVPGHLSYEQYF. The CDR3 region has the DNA TGTGCCAGCAGCTTAGTCCCGGGACACCTCAGCTACGAGCAGTACTTC.

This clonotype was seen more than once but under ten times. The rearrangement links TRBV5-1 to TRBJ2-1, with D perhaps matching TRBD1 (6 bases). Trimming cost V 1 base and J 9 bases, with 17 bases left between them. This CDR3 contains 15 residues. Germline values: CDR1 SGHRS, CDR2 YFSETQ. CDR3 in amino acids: CASSLTGKNSGEQFF. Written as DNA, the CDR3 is TGCGCCAGCAGCTTGACAGGGAAAAACTCGGGTGAGCAGTTCTTC.